A single sample is the source of the 8 T cell receptor beta chains below, sequenced in a study of T-cell reconstitution after alpha-beta-depleted transplantation in children. Molecular barcoding with unique molecular identifiers was used for the TCRbeta library. Using its own MiXCR run on the PCR reads, TCRdb lists one record per CDR3 protein. The sample includes about 270,000 distinct CDR3 sequences, almost 10% of them seen just once. The sequencing here drew on PBMCs from the stem cell graft donor, taken from the stem cell graft. The source of these receptors is a human donor who donated a stem cell graft to a child with SCID.

This clonotype was counted only a few times. The DNA for the CDR3 is TGTGCCAGCAGTGACTCCGCCGGGACTAGCGGGGAGAGCTCCTACGAGCAGTACTTC. Its translation is CASSDSAGTSGESSYEQYF. This rearrangement joins TRBV21-1 to TRBJ2-7; TRBD2, the D gene given by the table, was not confirmed from the DNA. TRBV21-1 is a known pseudogene. There are 19 residues in the CDR3.

This clonotype was observed a few times. The chain joins TRBV20-1 to TRBJ2-1, with D unresolved. There are 12 residues in the CDR3. V lost 5 bases, J lost 6 bases, and 11 bases lay in between. CDR1 is DFQATT, CDR2 SNEGSKA, per germline (reference sequence). DNA for the CDR3: TGCAGTGCTCCCGACTTACGCAATGAGCAGTTCTTC. It specifies CSAPDLRNEQFF.

This clonotype was observed a few times. J is TRBJ2-3 and V is TRBV27, with 13 bases aligning to TRBD2. The CDR3 extends over 13 amino acids. Germline V gene data show CDR1 as MNHEY and CDR2 as SMNVEV (reference sequence). After removal of 6 bases from V and 7 bases from J, the junction contained 1 base not matched to a gene. The CDR3 sequence is CASRLAGGHTQYF. CDR3 DNA: TGTGCCAGCAGACTAGCGGGGGGGCATACGCAGTATTTT.

This clonotype was seen more than once but under ten times. The chain has TRBV20-1 and TRBJ1-5; 7 nucleotides match TRBD1. V was clipped by 5 bases and J by 7 bases; unmatched bases: 8. This CDR3 spans 13 amino acids. Per germline, CDR1 DFQATT and CDR2 SNEGSKA (reference sequence). CDR3 protein: CSAARQGEQPQHF. The CDR3 DNA follows: TGCAGTGCTGCCCGACAGGGCGAACAGCCCCAGCATTTT.

The chain carries TRBV20-1 and TRBJ1-6, with D possibly TRBD1 on 5 matching bases. Looked up from germline, CDR1 is DFQATT and CDR2 is SNEGSKA (reference sequence). Trimming pared 5 bases from V and 2 bases from J, leaving 10 bases between. CDR3 length equals 14 residues. CDR3 nucleotides: TGCAGTGCTCCGCGGGGGGCCTATAATTCACCCCTCCACTTT. Encoded protein: CSAPRGAYNSPLHF.

The chain is built from TRBV3-1 and TRBJ2-2, with TRBD2 matching 8 bases. The trim removed 2 bases at V and 4 bases at J, leaving 3 bases unmatched. The V gene's germline CDR1 is LGHDT and CDR2 YNNKEL (reference sequence). CDR3 length: 15 amino acids. The CDR3 loop is CASSQIGGGTGELFF. The CDR3 nucleotides read TGTGCCAGCAGCCAAATCGGGGGGGGCACCGGGGAGCTGTTTTTT.

This clonotype has only a few counts. The chain links TRBV5-1 to TRBJ2-7, with D perhaps being TRBD1 or TRBD2 (5 bases each). Deletions cut 2 bases from V and 5 bases from J, with 14 bases between. Per the germline V gene, CDR1 is SGHRS and CDR2 is YFSETQ. The length of the CDR3 is 14 residues. The DNA for the CDR3 is TGCGCCAGCAGCTTAGGGACCTACCAGGACGAGCAGTACTTC. It codes for CASSLGTYQDEQYF.

The sample holds a few counts of this clonotype. CDR3 nucleotide sequence: TGCGCCAGCAGCTTGTCGCCTAGCGGGGGGGCCCAGGACTACGAGCAGTACTTC. It encodes CASSLSPSGGAQDYEQYF. The chain is built from TRBV5-1 and TRBJ2-7; TRBD2 matches at 12 bases. Germline CDR1 is SGHRS and CDR2 is YFSETQ. The CDR3 spans 18 residues. The J segment lost 3 bases and the V segment lost 1 base, leaving 11 bases of the junction unmatched.